This TCR beta chain was captured in a study of CD8 T cells in ankylosing spondylitis. Construction of TCR beta libraries was performed using quantitative 5'-RACE with molecular barcodes. TCRdb independently ran MiXCR on the 5' RACE reads; one entry per CDR3 protein. The sample includes 40,000 or so distinct CDR3 sequences, around 10% seen only once; the top ten take 1.4%. CDR3 size: 14 residues. Germline lookup yields CDR1 LNHNV and CDR2 YYDKDF (reference sequence). V shed 5 bases and J shed 1 base, with 8 bases lying between them. This clonotype occurred a few times. The antigen remains undetermined. Study-wide results and limits: It appeared that ankylosing spondylitis blood was characterized by a TCR beta motif of 8 or 9 highly homologous variants. Earlier studies detected some motif variants in reactive arthritis synovial fluid and blood.

V and J are TRBV15 and TRBJ2-2; D ambiguous. Sequenced sample: blood, either unsorted or a sorted T cell fraction (not recorded which). This receptor was identified in a male donor with ankylosing spondylitis or in good health (not recorded which). The CDR3 region is CATSGRLNTGELFF. The CDR3 nucleotides read TGTGCCACCAGCGGTAGATTGAACACCGGGGAGCTGTTTTTT.